One T cell receptor beta chain is described in this entry. These data are taken from a study of T-cell reconstitution after alpha-beta-depleted transplantation in children. Molecular barcoding with unique molecular identifiers was used for the TCRbeta library. In TCRdb, the PCR reads were re-called with MiXCR into one record per CDR3 protein. The data hold more than 450,000 distinct CDR3 sequences, with 15% to 20% observed a single time. Germline CDR1 SGHTA, CDR2 FQGNSA. Trimming removed 7 bases at V and 0 bases at J, with 19 bases between. The CDR3 is 16 residues long. The chain is built from TRBV7-2 and TRBJ2-7, with D possibly being TRBD2 (5 bases). The sequence was obtained from a human donor who donated a stem cell graft to a child with acute lymphoblastic leukemia. The specimen comprised PBMCs from the stem cell graft donor, sampled from the stem cell graft. CDR3 sequence: CASTLEGLGGSYEQYF. The CDR3 DNA is TGTGCCAGCACCCTAGAGGGCCTTGGAGGCTCCTACGAGCAGTACTTC.